These 11 T cell receptor beta chains came from one sample sequenced in a study of identical twins. Each CDR3 protein is one row after TCRdb ran MiXCR on the 5' RACE reads. The data hold more than 400,000 distinct CDR3 sequences, with roughly 15% observed a single time. The sample also formed part of further work on yellow fever vaccine responses in identical twins.

The sequencing sample was made of CD4+ T cells sorted from blood. The receptors shown here come from a woman aged 18-35 years in good health.

In its sample, this clonotype was seen a few times. The rearrangement joins TRBV24-1 to TRBJ2-7; 7 bases match TRBD1. CDR1 is KGHDR, CDR2 SFDVKD, per germline. The CDR3 totals 12 residues. V gave up 4 bases and J gave up 6 bases; unmatched junction bases: 2. DNA for the CDR3: TGTGCCACCAGTGAATGGACAGGCGAGCAGTACTTC. Its translation: CATSEWTGEQYF.

This clonotype occurred a few times. The chain employs TRBV20-1 and TRBJ1-1; 7 bases align to TRBD1. Trimming removed 6 bases from V and 3 bases from J; junction bases left unmatched: 10. This CDR3 has 14 residues. Per germline, CDR1 DFQATT and CDR2 SNEGSKA (reference sequence). The CDR3 DNA is TGCAGTGCGCCCCGGGGAGGGACAGACACTGAAGCTTTCTTT. Its protein is CSAPRGGTDTEAFF.

This clonotype was observed a handful of times. The gene calls are TRBV12-3 or TRBV12-4 and TRBJ2-1, with 7 bases that match TRBD2. Trimming at V came to 6 bases and at J to 6 bases, leaving 8 bases not matched to a gene. The CDR3 extends over 14 amino acids. The CDR3 here is CASREGLSVNEQFF. CDR3 in DNA: TGTGCCAGCAGGGAGGGACTATCAGTCAATGAGCAGTTCTTC.

This clonotype occurred a few times. The chain carries TRBV11-2 and TRBJ2-7; D is perhaps TRBD2 (6 bases). Between the trimmed V and J ends, which lost 5 bases and 7 bases, there was a span of 18 bases. This CDR3 comprises 14 residues. Germline loops: CDR1 SGHAT, CDR2 FQNNGV. The CDR3 DNA follows: TGTGCCAGCAGCCCTTTGGAGGGAAGTGGAGAGCAGTACTTC. As protein: CASSPLEGSGEQYF.

This clonotype was observed a few times. The rearrangement uses TRBV10-3 and TRBJ2-5; no firm D call. In germline, CDR1 is ENHRY, CDR2 SYGVKD. V lost 11 bases to trimming and J lost 5 bases, with 18 bases between them. This CDR3 comprises 13 residues. DNA of the CDR3: TGTGCCTCCCACTCGAAGCCCCCGGAGACCCAGTACTTC. It specifies CASHSKPPETQYF.

The CDR3 loop reads CASSQGGNQVNEQFF. CDR3 sequence (DNA): TGTGCCAGCAGCCAAGGCGGGAATCAGGTCAATGAGCAGTTCTTC. The chain joins TRBV3-1 to TRBJ2-1, with D perhaps matching TRBD2 (6 bases). Germline V lookup: CDR1 LGHDT, CDR2 YNNKEL (reference sequence). The CDR3 spans 15 residues. V lost 1 base and J lost 6, with 13 bases in between.

The rearrangement links TRBV5-5 to TRBJ2-5; the match to TRBD2 covers 13 bases. The CDR3 runs 16 residues. With 5 bases clipped from V and 4 bases from J, the junction kept 8 bases outside the gene matches. Germline V gene data show CDR1 as SGHKS and CDR2 as YYEKEE (reference sequence). The CDR3 is CASSTLAGGLGETQYF. The CDR3 region has the DNA TGTGCCAGCAGTACACTAGCGGGAGGGCTCGGAGAGACCCAGTACTTC.

In its sample, this clonotype was seen a few times. J is TRBJ2-5 and V is TRBV10-3, with 10 bases matching TRBD2. Germline loops: CDR1 ENHRY, CDR2 SYGVKD. This CDR3 comprises 14 residues. V was pared by 11 bases and J by 2 bases, with 8 bases of the junction left unmatched. CDR3 coding DNA: TGTGCCGCCAAGGGAGCGGGGGGGCAAGAGACCCAGTACTTC. This translates into CAAKGAGGQETQYF.

This clonotype was counted between two and nine times. V is TRBV9 and J is TRBJ2-3, with D unresolved. Germline V gene sequence: CDR1 SGDLS, CDR2 YYNGEE. Trimming pared 4 bases from V and 1 base from J, leaving 10 bases between. This CDR3 contains 14 residues. As DNA, the CDR3 is TGTGCCAGCAGCCCCTTCAGAGGCACAGATACGCAGTATTTT. This sequence encodes CASSPFRGTDTQYF.

This clonotype was counted many times. The chain recombines TRBV5-1 with TRBJ2-5, with no clear D. The CDR3 contains 14 residues. Germline lookup yields CDR1 SGHRS and CDR2 YFSETQ. The germline V and J ends were trimmed by 1 base and 3 bases, with 10 bases remaining between them. The CDR3 DNA sequence: TGCGCCAGCAGCTTGTGGCAGGCCAAAGAGACCCAGTACTTC. Translating it yields CASSLWQAKETQYF. Together with reference TRBV5-1 and TRBJ2-5, the CDR3 gives the full variable domain: KAGVTQTPRYLIKTRGQQVTLSCSPISGHRSVSWYQQTPGQGLQFLFEYFSETQRNKGNFPGRFSGRQFSNSRSEMNVSTLELGDSALYLCASSLWQAKETQYFGPGTRLLVL.

This clonotype appeared a few times. The J gene is TRBJ2-3, the V gene TRBV27; a weak D match, TRBD2 (5 bases). From germline, CDR1 is MNHEY and CDR2 SMNVEV (reference sequence). CDR3 length equals 16 residues. Trimming stripped 6 bases from V and 0 bases from J, with 16 bases between. The DNA of the CDR3 is TGTGCCAGCAGCTACGCTAGCTGGTATAGCACAGATACGCAGTATTTT. This gives the protein CASSYASWYSTDTQYF.